This entry lists 7 T cell receptor beta chains sequenced from one sample in a study of T cells in Graves' hyperthyroidism and ophthalmopathy (dated by TCRdb to between 2018 and 2021). Libraries came from multiplex PCR. The sequencer listed for this sample is Illumina HiSeq 2000. The TCR beta CDR3 regions were amplified from RNA transcripts. The TCR CDR3 was subjected to a first round of RT-PCR using the HTBI primer set and the Qiagen OneStep RT-PCR kit. TCRdb reworked the public reads: Q25 trimming with fastp, MiXCR clone assembly, productive beta chains retained. Records with the same CDR3 protein are collapsed into one entry carrying the most frequent genes and DNA. Across this sample there are some 650,000 distinct CDR3 sequences, with 16% seen only once. Of the sample, less than 3.5% is held by the ten largest clones. The sequencing input was blood. These receptors came from a woman aged 35 to 49 with Graves' ophthalmopathy.

This clonotype has at least ten counts. This chain joins TRBV7-2 and TRBJ2-5; 10 bases agree with TRBD2. CDR1 and CDR2 (germline): SGHTA, FQGNSA. This CDR3 is built from 19 residues. Germline trimming cut 1 base from V and 5 bases from J; bases unmatched to any gene: 16. CDR3 bases: TGTGCCAGCAGCTTAGGTCGAGCGGGGGGGCGCCACCTAATTGAGACCCAGTACTTC. Protein: CASSLGRAGGRHLIETQYF.

This clonotype was picked up many times. The chain has TRBV7-9 and TRBJ2-2; D uncertain. The CDR3 consists of 15 residues. V was clipped by 6 bases and J by 0 bases, with 11 bases between them. CDR1 is SEHNR and CDR2 is FQNEAQ in the germline V gene (reference sequence). The CDR3 nucleotides are TGTGCCAGCAGGGACCTGGCGGCGAACACCGGGGAGCTGTTTTTT. Its protein is CASRDLAANTGELFF.

The sample holds many counts of this clonotype. V gene TRBV5-1 combines with J gene TRBJ1-1; no clear D. The ends were cut back, 0 bases at V and 5 bases at J, with 11 bases in the middle. The CDR3 covers 14 residues. Germline V CDR1 and CDR2: SGHRS, YFSETQ. The CDR3 DNA reads TGCGCCAGCAGCTTGGAAGGGTATGGGACTGAAGCTTTCTTT. It yields the protein CASSLEGYGTEAFF.

The chain couples TRBV18 to TRBJ2-7; possible D gene TRBD2, 5 bases. V was shortened by 6 bases and J by 7 bases, with 13 bases between the two germline ends. CDR3 size: 12 residues. Germline lookup yields CDR1 KGHSH and CDR2 LQKENI. In nucleotides, the CDR3 is TGTGCCAGCTCGCCCACCCCGGGGGAGCAGTACTTC. It translates to CASSPTPGEQYF.

This clonotype has ten or more counts. Its ends do not fully match the called genes, so a read error is possible. The chain employs TRBV20-1 and TRBJ2-7; 9 bases are a match to TRBD1. This CDR3 comprises 16 residues. CDR1 is DFQATT and CDR2 is SNEGSKA in the germline V gene (reference sequence). The CDR3 DNA is TGCAGTGCTAGAGGAGGGAGCGGGACAGGGTCCTCCGAGCAGTACTTC. Encoded protein: CSARGGSGTGSSEQYF.

This clonotype has just a few counts. This sequence joins TRBV5-1 and TRBJ1-3; weak D call: TRBD1 (6 bases). The CDR3 covers 14 residues. Per the germline V gene, CDR1 is SGHRS and CDR2 is YFSETQ. Trimming removed 7 bases from V and 4 bases from J, with 15 bases in between. The CDR3 DNA sequence: TGCGCCAGCGCCGAACAGGGAGGAGGAAACACCATATATTTT. It codes for CASAEQGGGNTIYF.

The sample holds many counts of this clonotype. The chain uses TRBV7-3 and TRBJ2-3, with TRBD2 as a possible D gene (6 bases). The V end was cut by 2 bases, the J end by 6 bases, with 15 bases between. Germline V gives CDR1 SGHTA, CDR2 FQGTGA. This CDR3 region has 15 residues. The CDR3 DNA follows: TGTGCCAGCAGCTTATGGGGTGGGGAGGCGGATACGCAGTATTTT. Its protein is CASSLWGGEADTQYF.